Below are 23 T cell receptor beta chains sequenced from a single sample in a study of CD8 T cells in Susac syndrome. Reverse transcription of roughly 0.45 to 1 ug RNA was performed with random hexamers. TCRdb used MiXCR to reprocess the immunoSEQ multiplex PCR reads, holding one entry per CDR3 protein. The sample carries under 200,000 distinct CDR3 sequences, 91% recorded once. The sequenced material came from CD4+ T cells from PBMCs. These receptors all stem from a human donor with Susac syndrome.

The chain carries TRBV4-1 and TRBJ2-5, with a weak D call TRBD2 (7 bases). The CDR3 is 13 amino acids. With 4 bases removed from V and 6 bases from J, the gap between germline ends came to 12 bases. Germline-derived CDR1 and CDR2 are MGHRA and YSYEKL. The CDR3 sequence: CASSPLGGQTQYF. CDR3 nucleotide sequence: TGCGCCAGCAGCCCCTTGGGGGGGCAGACCCAGTACTTC.

V usage is TRBV5-1 and J usage is TRBJ1-6; a possible D gene is TRBD1 (5 bases). This CDR3 is built from 14 residues. V was cut by 2 bases and J by 8 bases, with 11 bases left in between. The germline V gene encodes CDR1 SGHRS and CDR2 YFSETQ. CDR3 sequence (DNA): TGCGCCAGCAGCTTACAGGACACAGATTCACCCCTCCACTTT. Amino acid sequence: CASSLQDTDSPLHF.

The chain links TRBV4-1 to TRBJ1-2; 7 nucleotides agree with TRBD1. Looked up from germline, CDR1 is MGHRA and CDR2 is YSYEKL. J gave up 5 bases and V 2 bases, and 11 bases lay outside the gene matches. The CDR3 is 16 amino acids. DNA of the CDR3: TGCGCCAGCAGCCAAAACTCGAGGGACAGAGTTTATGGCTACACCTTC. Translating it yields CASSQNSRDRVYGYTF.

The gene calls are TRBV7-3 and TRBJ2-7, with unresolved D. This CDR3 spans 14 amino acids. Germline loops: CDR1 SGHTA, CDR2 FQGTGA. Trimming took off 0 bases at V and 4 bases at J, with 10 bases between the two ends. The CDR3 region is CASSLTRSGYEQYF. The DNA of the CDR3 is TGTGCCAGCAGCTTAACCCGGTCTGGTTACGAGCAGTACTTC.

The rearrangement links TRBV28 to TRBJ2-3, with D possibly matching TRBD1 (5 bases). With 4 bases removed from V and 8 bases from J, the gap between germline ends came to 10 bases. CDR3 size: 12 residues. Looked up from germline, CDR1 is MDHEN and CDR2 is SYDVKM. This CDR3 is CASSSQGSTQYF. The CDR3 DNA follows: TGTGCCAGCAGTTCCCAGGGTTCTACGCAGTATTTT.

This clonotype was seen only a few times. The rearrangement joins TRBV18 to TRBJ2-5, with D maybe TRBD1 (5 bases). CDR3 length: 12 amino acids. In germline, CDR1 is KGHSH, CDR2 LQKENI. V was cut by 6 bases and J by 2 bases, with 7 bases left in between. CDR3 sequence reads: CASSTGQETQYF. CDR3 sequence (DNA): TGTGCCAGCTCTACAGGACAAGAGACCCAGTACTTC.

The genes are TRBV7-3 and TRBJ2-3; D possibly corresponds to TRBD1 (6 bases). The length of the CDR3 is 13 residues. Germline V gene data show CDR1 as SGHTA and CDR2 as FQGTGA. V was cut by 2 bases and J by 5 bases, with 8 bases left in between. The CDR3 region has the DNA TGTGCCAGCAGCTTACAAGGGGGAGATACGCAGTATTTT. As protein: CASSLQGGDTQYF. Full variable domain (remainder filled in from reference TRBV7-3 and TRBJ2-3): GAGVSQTPSNKVTEKGKYVELRCDPISGHTALYWYRQSLGQGPEFLIYFQGTGAADDSGLPNDRFFAVRPEGSVSTLKIQRTERGDSAVYLCASSLQGGDTQYFGPGTRLTVL.

This rearrangement joins TRBV19 to TRBJ1-5; D gene unclear. V was clipped by 3 bases and J by 0 bases, with 9 bases between them. Germline loops: CDR1 LNHDA, CDR2 SQIVND (reference sequence). The CDR3 loop spans 15 amino acids. The CDR3 reads CASSIMQNSNQPQHF. Written as DNA, the CDR3 is TGTGCCAGTAGTATTATGCAGAATAGCAATCAGCCCCAGCATTTT. The full variable domain, with the rest looked up from reference TRBV19 and TRBJ1-5, is DGGITQSPKYLFRKEGQNVTLSCEQNLNHDAMYWYRQDPGQGLRLIYYSQIVNDFQKGDIAEGYSVSREKKESFPLTVTSAQKNPTAFYLCASSIMQNSNQPQHFGDGTRLSIL.

The V and J genes are TRBV18 and TRBJ1-3; D gene uncertain. CDR1 and CDR2 (germline): KGHSH, LQKENI. Trimming cost V 3 bases and J 3 bases, with 6 bases left between them. CDR3 length: 13 residues. As DNA, the CDR3 is TGTGCCAGCTCACCTAACAATGGAAACACCATATATTTT. It yields the protein CASSPNNGNTIYF. The full variable domain, rest sourced from reference TRBV18 and TRBJ1-3, is NAGVMQNPRHLVRRRGQEARLRCSPMKGHSHVYWYRQLPEEGLKFMVYLQKENIIDESGMPKERFSAEFPKEGPSILRIQQVVRGDSAAYFCASSPNNGNTIYFGEGSWLTVV.

The chain combines TRBV20-1 with TRBJ2-3; D might be TRBD1 or TRBD2, each matching 5 bases. The V gene lost 6 bases and the J gene lost 4 bases, with 17 bases spanning the gap. The CDR3 runs 14 residues. Germline V lookup: CDR1 DFQATT, CDR2 SNEGSKA (reference sequence). CDR3 DNA: TGCAGTGCCGAACCGGGGCAAGGGGCAGATACGCAGTATTTT. This gives the protein CSAEPGQGADTQYF.

This chain connects TRBV7-9 to TRBJ1-5; no definite D call. The CDR3 has 13 residues. Trimming removed 4 bases from V and 2 bases from J, with 6 bases in between. Germline V gene data show CDR1 as SEHNR and CDR2 as FQNEAQ (reference sequence). CDR3 protein: CASSSTGNQPQHF. CDR3 nucleotides: TGTGCCAGCAGCTCTACCGGCAATCAGCCCCAGCATTTT. Based on the CDR3 plus reference TRBV7-9 and TRBJ1-5, the full variable domain is DTGVSQNPRHKITKRGQNVTFRCDPISEHNRLYWYRQTLGQGPEFLTYFQNEAQLEKSRLLSDRFSAERPKGSFSTLEIQRTEQGDSAMYLCASSSTGNQPQHFGDGTRLSIL.

The chain couples TRBV5-1 to TRBJ2-1, with 8 bases matching TRBD1. The CDR3 is made up of 13 amino acids. With 7 bases clipped from V and 7 bases from J, the junction kept 7 bases outside the gene matches. CDR1 is SGHRS and CDR2 is YFSETQ in the germline V gene. The CDR3 bases are TGCGCCAGCGGCAGGACAGGGAGGAATGAGCAGTTCTTC. Amino acid sequence: CASGRTGRNEQFF.

This clonotype was seen once. The chain is built from TRBV30 and TRBJ1-1; perhaps TRBD1 as D (5 bases). CDR1 and CDR2 (germline): GTSNPN, SVGIG (reference sequence). This CDR3 has 14 residues. V was clipped by 1 base and J by 1 base, with 10 bases between them. The CDR3 bases are TGTGCCTGGAGTGCTACCCAGGGGAACACTGAAGCTTTCTTT. This translates into CAWSATQGNTEAFF.

The J gene is TRBJ1-1, the V gene TRBV7-3, with D perhaps matching TRBD1 (5 bases). With 0 bases removed from V and 5 bases from J, the gap between germline ends came to 13 bases. The germline CDR1 and CDR2 sequences are SGHTA and FQGTGA. This CDR3 is 15 amino acids long. The CDR3 here is CASSLTAGVRTEAFF. The CDR3 region has the DNA TGTGCCAGCAGCTTAACCGCGGGGGTAAGGACTGAAGCTTTCTTT.

The chain is built from TRBV12-3 or TRBV12-4 and TRBJ2-7, with 8 bases matching TRBD2. The CDR3 sequence is 16 residues long. V gave up 5 bases and J gave up 5 bases; unmatched junction bases: 14. The CDR3 here is CASSPLLRGGHNEQYF. In DNA form, the CDR3 reads TGTGCCAGCAGTCCCCTACTCCGGGGGGGCCATAACGAGCAGTACTTC.

This chain links TRBV2 with TRBJ2-3; D ambiguous. The CDR3 loop spans 12 amino acids. V lost 6 bases and J 3 bases, leaving 7 bases between the germline ends. CDR1 is SNHLY and CDR2 is FYNNEI in the germline V gene. The DNA for the CDR3 is TGTGCCAGCAGCAAAGAAACAGATACGCAGTATTTT. Amino acids: CASSKETDTQYF.

The chain couples TRBV28 to TRBJ2-7; TRBD1 matches at 9 bases. The CDR3 totals 15 residues. Trimming cost V 4 bases and J 3 bases; bases outside gene matches: 7. In germline, CDR1 is MDHEN, CDR2 SYDVKM. CDR3 amino acids: CASSSPGQGHYEQYF. The DNA of the CDR3 is TGTGCCAGCAGTTCGCCGGGACAGGGTCACTACGAGCAGTACTTC.

The V and J genes are TRBV5-4 and TRBJ1-6; D remains unclear. The germline V gene has CDR1 SGHNT and CDR2 YYREEE (reference sequence). The length of the CDR3 is 15 residues. V was shortened by 2 bases and J by 0 bases, with 6 bases between the two germline ends. CDR3 sequence: CASSFFSSYNSPLHF. In DNA form, the CDR3 reads TGTGCCAGCAGCTTCTTCAGCTCCTATAATTCACCCCTCCACTTT.

The chain has TRBV20-1 and TRBJ2-3; the D gene is possibly TRBD1 (5 bases). V lost 5 bases and J lost 3, with 15 bases in between. This CDR3 region has 14 residues. Germline CDR1 reads DFQATT; CDR2 reads SNEGSKA (reference sequence). CDR3: CSARTGTATDTQYF. The CDR3 DNA reads as TGCAGTGCTCGAACAGGCACGGCGACAGATACGCAGTATTTT.

The chain is built from TRBV2 and TRBJ1-1; 9 positions match TRBD1. The germline CDR1 and CDR2 sequences are SNHLY and FYNNEI. CDR3 size: 15 residues. Trimming removed 3 bases from V and 1 base from J; junction bases left unmatched: 3. Here the CDR3 reads CASSEGDRENTEAFF. The CDR3 DNA is TGTGCCAGCAGTGAGGGGGACAGGGAGAACACTGAAGCTTTCTTT.

The V and J genes are TRBV4-1 and TRBJ2-7; 7 positions match TRBD1. Germline loops: CDR1 MGHRA, CDR2 YSYEKL. This CDR3 is built from 15 residues. J lost 1 base, V lost 2 bases, and 5 bases had no gene match. This CDR3 reads CASSQPRGQSYEQYF. The CDR3 nucleotides are TGCGCCAGCAGCCAACCCCGGGGACAGTCCTACGAGCAGTACTTC.

The chain employs TRBV19 and TRBJ1-1, with TRBD1 matching 8 bases. J gave up 4 bases and V 10 bases, and 8 bases lay outside the gene matches. CDR1 is LNHDA and CDR2 is SQIVND in the germline V gene (reference sequence). The CDR3 is 13 amino acids. The DNA of the CDR3 is TGTGCCACAGAGGACAGGGAAGGCACTGAAGCTTTCTTT. Its protein is CATEDREGTEAFF.

The J gene is TRBJ1-5, the V gene TRBV9; D remains ambiguous. There are 14 residues in the CDR3. Germline V gene sequence: CDR1 SGDLS, CDR2 YYNGEE. The V gene lost 4 bases and the J gene lost 5 bases, with 13 bases spanning the gap. In DNA, the CDR3 is TGTGCCAGCAGCCCGGACTTAAAGGATCAGCCCCAGCATTTT. Translated: CASSPDLKDQPQHF.